This T cell receptor beta chain appears in the sequencing data of a study of CD8+CD57+ T cells in acquired aplastic anemia. General observations from the study: For CD8+ Simpson's diversity, patients and controls showed no significant difference.

This clonotype was found once. Its antigen remains unidentified. Germline V gives CDR1 SQVTM, CDR2 ANQGSEA. The CDR3 is 13 amino acids. With 6 bases removed from V and 0 bases from J, the gap between germline ends came to 11 bases. Genomic DNA was employed as the template in profiling TCR beta VDJ and CDR3. Using its own MiXCR run on the reads, TCRdb lists one record per CDR3 protein. Of approximately 180,000 distinct CDR3 sequences in the sample, 63% were seen once. All patients picked for sequencing had shown, by flow cytometry, an expansion of CD8+CD57+ cells. Severe acquired aplastic anemia was diagnosed in all patients.

The chain joins TRBV29-1 to TRBJ2-5; TRBD1 is a possible D gene (5 bases). The sample taken for sequencing was sorted CD4+, CD8+, or CD8+CD57+ T cells (not recorded which) from PBMCs. The sequence came from a human donor with aplastic anemia. CDR3: CSVIGVYQETQYF. As DNA, the CDR3 is TGCAGCGTAATAGGGGTGTACCAAGAGACCCAGTACTTC. The whole variable domain, filled in from reference TRBV29-1 and TRBJ2-5, reads SAVISQKPSRDICQRGTSLTIQCQVDSQVTMMFWYRQQPGQSLTLIATANQGSEATYESGFVIDKFPISRPNLTFSTLTVSNMSPEDSSIYLCSVIGVYQETQYFGPGTRLLVL.